This is a list of T cell receptor beta chains from one sample in a study of shared clonotypes between healthy human individuals. Method: immunoSEQ multiplex PCR; TCRdb's copy keeps in-frame clones and lacks some. The data hold roughly 2 million clones, with 85% to 95% observed a single time. Sequenced sample: naive CD8+ T cells sorted from blood. These receptors came from a man in his late teens or twenties in good health. Both conserved end residues are part of each CDR3. The order of the fields is V gene, clone size, D gene, J gene, CDR3 length, CDR3 protein, CDR3 DNA. A D gene is named only where the DNA matches it firmly. Clone sizes are given selectively: once, few, many, or a class where the clone is expanded.

>TRBV2|once|TRBD1|TRBJ2-7|15
CASSEWQGASYEQYF
TGTGCCAGCAGTGAGTGGCAGGGGGCCTCCTACGAGCAGTACTTC
>TRBV5-4|NA|NA|TRBJ2-7|14
CASSNLQESGEQYF
TGTGCCAGCAGTAACTTACAGGAGTCCGGGGAGCAGTACTTC
>TRBV6-5|NA|NA|TRBJ1-1|14
CASRAGVRDTEAFF
TGTGCCAGCAGGGCAGGGGTAAGGGACACTGAAGCTTTCTTT
>TRBV29-1|NA|NA|TRBJ2-7|17
CSVEVFSPMDRSYEQYF
TGCAGCGTTGAAGTATTCTCCCCGATGGACAGATCCTACGAGCAGTACTTC
>TRBV13|NA|TRBD2|TRBJ2-5|16
CASSTGLAGVQETQYF
TGTGCCAGCAGCACAGGACTAGCGGGGGTCCAAGAGACCCAGTACTTC
>TRBV6-6|NA|TRBD1|TRBJ2-7|13
CASSSGQGYEQYF
TGTGCCAGCAGTTCAGGACAGGGCTACGAGCAGTACTTC
>TRBV4-1|NA|NA|TRBJ2-3|16
CASSQEAAPSTDTQYF
TGCGCCAGCAGCCAAGAAGCGGCCCCCTCCACAGATACGCAGTATTTT
>TRBV5-8|NA|NA|TRBJ1-6|16
CASSPRVFGGNSPLHF
TGTGCCAGCAGCCCGCGAGTATTTGGTGGTAATTCACCCCTCCACTTT
>TRBV6-6|once|TRBD2|TRBJ2-2|15
CASSLAGANTGELFF
TGTGCCAGCAGCCTAGCGGGAGCGAACACCGGGGAGCTGTTTTTT
>TRBV6-5|NA|NA|TRBJ2-7|15
CASSYSTGARGEQYF
TGTGCCAGCAGTTACTCGACCGGGGCGAGGGGCGAGCAGTACTTC
>TRBV11-2|NA|TRBD1|TRBJ2-7|13
CASSPGQGYEQYF
TGTGCCAGCAGCCCGGGACAGGGCTACGAGCAGTACTTC
>TRBV5-8|NA|NA|TRBJ2-3|17
CASSSQQGGKDTDTQYF
TGTGCCAGCAGCTCCCAGCAGGGGGGTAAAGACACAGATACGCAGTATTTT
>TRBV4-1|NA|NA|TRBJ2-2|14
CASSQGVVTGELFF
TGCGCCAGCAGCCAAGGGGTCGTCACCGGGGAGCTGTTTTTT
>TRBV2|NA|NA|TRBJ2-7|14
CASSAELQTYEQYF
TGTGCCAGCAGTGCGGAGCTACAAACCTACGAGCAGTACTTC
>TRBV5-1|NA|NA|TRBJ2-2|17
CASSLAVLKGNTGELFF
TGCGCCAGCAGCTTGGCCGTTTTGAAGGGGAACACCGGGGAGCTGTTTTTT
>TRBV29-1|once|NA|TRBJ2-2|15
CSVLLRSGVIGELFF
TGCAGCGTTCTCCTCCGGTCCGGGGTCATCGGGGAGCTGTTTTTT
>TRBV13|NA|NA|TRBJ1-1|12
CASSLGAAEAFF
TGTGCCAGCAGCTTAGGGGCAGCTGAAGCTTTCTTT
>TRBV11-2|NA|NA|TRBJ1-3|13
CASTPTAGNTIYF
TGTGCCAGCACCCCGACGGCCGGAAACACCATATATTTT
>TRBV19|NA|NA|TRBJ1-1|12
CASRVGDTEAFF
TGTGCCAGTAGGGTCGGGGACACTGAAGCTTTCTTT
>TRBV27|NA|NA|TRBJ2-7|12
CASSARPYEQYF
TGTGCCAGCAGTGCCCGCCCTTACGAGCAGTACTTC
>TRBV4-3|few|NA|TRBJ1-4|14
CASSQAATNEKLFF
TGCGCCAGCAGCCAGGCAGCAACTAATGAAAAACTGTTTTTT
>TRBV9|NA|NA|TRBJ2-7|13
CASSVFGESEQYF
TGTGCCAGCAGCGTATTTGGGGAGAGCGAGCAGTACTTC
>TRBV7-9|NA|TRBD1|TRBJ1-1|15
CASSTGVPSYTEAFF
TGTGCCAGCAGCACAGGGGTCCCTTCTTACACTGAAGCTTTCTTT
>TRBV4-1|once|NA|TRBJ1-6|14
CASSQGSNNSPLHF
TGCGCCAGCAGCCAGGGGTCCAATAATTCACCCCTCCACTTT
>TRBV6-5|NA|NA|TRBJ2-3|13
CASSYSAGDTQYF
TGTGCCAGCAGTTACTCTGCGGGGGATACGCAGTATTTT
>TRBV7-9|NA|TRBD1|TRBJ2-5|16
CASSTGQTAIQETQYF
TGTGCCAGCAGTACGGGACAGACGGCAATCCAAGAGACCCAGTACTTC
>TRBV5-5|NA|TRBD1|TRBJ2-7|14
CASSSGTGINEQYF
TGTGCCAGCAGCTCCGGGACAGGGATAAACGAGCAGTACTTC
>TRBV4-1|NA|NA|TRBJ2-7|15
CASSQNSQLDYEQYF
TGCGCCAGCAGCCAGAACTCGCAGTTAGACTACGAGCAGTACTTC
>TRBV7-9|NA|NA|TRBJ1-2|14
CASSSYDSLYGYTF
TGTGCCAGCAGCTCGTACGACAGCCTCTATGGCTACACCTTC
>TRBV9|NA|NA|TRBJ1-3|12
CASSVGGNTIYF
TGTGCCAGCAGCGTAGGGGGAAACACCATATATTTT
>TRBV27|NA|TRBD1|TRBJ1-2|15
CASSLGTGANYGYTF
TGTGCCAGCAGTTTAGGGACAGGGGCTAACTATGGCTACACCTTC
>TRBV7-2|NA|NA|TRBJ2-7|16
CASSLALGALFYEQYF
TGTGCCAGCAGCTTAGCGCTCGGGGCTCTATTCTACGAGCAGTACTTC
>TRBV6-6|NA|NA|TRBJ1-4|14
CASSRGATNEKLFF
TGTGCCAGCAGCCGGGGGGCAACTAATGAAAAACTGTTTTTT
>TRBV5-4|NA|NA|TRBJ1-6|13
CASSFGDGGSLHF
TGTGCCAGCAGCTTCGGGGACGGTGGGTCCCTCCACTTT
>TRBV25-1|NA|NA|TRBJ2-3|15
CASSATSWGTDTQYF
TGTGCCAGCAGTGCTACTAGTTGGGGCACAGATACGCAGTATTTT
>TRBV7-9|once|NA|TRBJ1-1|13
CASTLGGYTEAFF
TGTGCCAGCACCTTAGGGGGATACACTGAAGCTTTCTTT
>TRBV21-1|NA|NA|TRBJ1-4|21
CASSKPIRDRVNSWSSEKLFF
TGTGCCAGCAGCAAGCCGATCCGGGACAGGGTCAATTCCTGGTCTAGTGAAAAACTGTTTTTT
>TRBV29-1|NA|TRBD2|TRBJ2-3|13
CSVEASGVDTQYF
TGCAGCGTTGAGGCTAGCGGTGTAGATACGCAGTATTTT
>TRBV4-3|NA|TRBD2|TRBJ2-2|17
CASSQEQAGVGSGELFF
TGCGCCAGCAGCCAAGAACAAGCGGGAGTGGGGTCCGGGGAGCTGTTTTTT
>TRBV4-1|NA|NA|TRBJ2-2|16
CASSPPSPLAPGELFF
TGCGCCAGCAGCCCGCCGAGTCCTCTAGCACCCGGGGAGCTGTTTTTT
>TRBV27|NA|TRBD1|TRBJ1-4|14
CASTVTGGVEKLFF
TGTGCCAGCACCGTGACAGGGGGCGTTGAAAAACTGTTTTTT
>TRBV19|once|TRBD1|TRBJ2-7|15
CASSIGIGGAYEQYF
TGTGCCAGTAGTATAGGTATAGGGGGCGCGTACGAGCAGTACTTC
>TRBV5-4|NA|NA|TRBJ2-7|13
CASSRVQSDEQYF
TGTGCCAGCAGCAGGGTCCAGTCCGACGAGCAGTACTTC
>TRBV6-5|NA|NA|TRBJ1-2|13
CASSYYAGYGYTF
TGTGCCAGCAGCTACTACGCTGGCTATGGCTACACCTTC
>TRBV18|NA|NA|TRBJ1-6|14
CASSPPSYNSPLHF
TGTGCCAGCTCACCCCCGAGCTATAATTCACCCCTCCACTTT